What follows are 28 T cell receptor beta chains derived from one specimen sequenced in a study of human T cells and chemical hapten exposure. TCRdb called the RACE reads again in MiXCR, with one record for every CDR3 protein. Of more than 75,000 distinct CDR3 sequences in the sample, 7.5% to 10% are singletons; the top ten hold 2% to 2.5%. Time point given: patch test 2, 6 weeks after DPC sensitization. Treatment indicated: therapeutic diphenylcyclopropenone sensitization with weekly scalp DPC. The specimen comprised whole blood, sampled in connection with sensitization to the hapten diphenylcyclopropenone (DPC). Source of these receptors: a woman aged 40 to 49 with alopecia areata. Some clones in this sample may be carry-over from other donors' samples.

This chain connects TRBV12-3 or TRBV12-4 to TRBJ1-1; 7 bases fit TRBD1. The V gene end was trimmed by 1 base and the J gene end by 10 bases; junction bases not matched to a gene: 15. The CDR3 loop spans 16 amino acids. The CDR3 region is CASSLDYTGAPPAAFF. For the CDR3, the DNA is TGTGCCAGCAGTTTAGATTACACAGGGGCTCCTCCTGCAGCTTTCTTT.

This clonotype was seen at least ten times. V gene TRBV4-3 combines with J gene TRBJ2-7, with D perhaps being TRBD1 or TRBD2 (5 bases each). V shed 0 bases and J shed 7 bases, with 19 bases lying between them. The CDR3 has 16 amino acids. Germline-derived CDR1 and CDR2 are LGHNA and YSLEER. Written as DNA, the CDR3 is TGCGCCAGCAGCCAAGAGGTAGCAGGGCGGGCTGGAGAGCAGTACTTC. Its translation: CASSQEVAGRAGEQYF.

This clonotype appeared many times. The J gene is TRBJ2-7, the V gene TRBV19; 7 bases align to TRBD2. The CDR3 contains 14 residues. Germline loops: CDR1 LNHDA, CDR2 SQIVND (reference sequence). V was clipped by 3 bases and J by 1 base; unmatched bases: 3. CDR3 residues: CASSMSGNSYEQYF. DNA for the CDR3: TGTGCCAGTAGTATGAGCGGGAATTCCTACGAGCAGTACTTC.

In its sample, this clonotype was seen many times. The DNA of the CDR3 is TGTGCCAGCAGTTTGTCGGAGCCCGGGGAGCTGTTTTTT. This sequence encodes CASSLSEPGELFF. The chain carries TRBV28 and TRBJ2-2; D uncertain. The ends were cut back, 3 bases at V and 6 bases at J, with 8 bases in the middle. CDR1 and CDR2 (germline): MDHEN, SYDVKM. This CDR3 has 13 residues.

This clonotype came up a few times. V usage is TRBV19 and J usage is TRBJ1-5, with unresolved D. The CDR3 loop spans 12 amino acids. Germline V gives CDR1 LNHDA, CDR2 SQIVND (reference sequence). V dropped 3 bases and J dropped 4 bases, with 4 bases sitting between them. The CDR3 DNA reads as TGTGCCAGTAGTATTGGTAATCAGCCCCAGCATTTT. The encoded protein is CASSIGNQPQHF.

Only a few counts were recorded for this clonotype. The genes are TRBV28 and TRBJ2-7; D unresolved. Germline values: CDR1 MDHEN, CDR2 SYDVKM. CDR3 length equals 11 residues. V was clipped by 5 bases and J by 7 bases, with 9 bases between them. In nucleotides, the CDR3 is TGTGCCAGCAGTCCAAACAGAGAGCAGTACTTC. It codes for CASSPNREQYF.

This clonotype was found once. The gene calls are TRBV6-2 or TRBV6-3 and TRBJ2-4; maybe TRBD2 (5 bases). This CDR3 region has 16 residues. V lost 5 bases and J lost 1, with 15 bases in between. CDR1 MNHEY and CDR2 SVGEGT come from the germline V gene. Here the CDR3 DNA reads TGTGCCAGCAGTAATCTCGGAGGTGGGGCCAAAAACATTCAGTACTTC. Protein: CASSNLGGGAKNIQYF.

This clonotype was counted ten times or more. The V gene is TRBV11-2, the J gene TRBJ1-1, with D unresolved. The CDR3 has 13 residues. The V end was cut by 6 bases, the J end by 0 bases, with 8 bases between. The germline V gene has CDR1 SGHAT and CDR2 FQNNGV. CDR3: CASSLNLNTEAFF. CDR3 DNA sequence: TGTGCCAGCAGTCTAAATCTGAACACTGAAGCTTTCTTT.

The rearrangement uses TRBV2 and TRBJ2-2; a weak D match, TRBD1 (5 bases). This CDR3 comprises 13 residues. Germline V gene lookup returns CDR1 SNHLY and CDR2 FYNNEI. Between the trimmed V and J ends, which lost 8 bases and 2 bases, there was a span of 9 bases. Written as DNA, the CDR3 is TGTGCCAGCCAGGGTCTTAACACCGGGGAGCTGTTTTTT. Its translation is CASQGLNTGELFF.

This clonotype was observed many times. The J gene is TRBJ2-1, the V gene TRBV5-4; TRBD2 is a possible D gene (5 bases). Trimming removed 0 bases at V and 6 bases at J, with 16 bases between. Germline lookup yields CDR1 SGHNT and CDR2 YYREEE (reference sequence). This CDR3 spans 16 amino acids. The CDR3 loop reads CASSLGVGVGRNEQFF. The CDR3 bases are TGTGCCAGCAGCTTGGGGGTCGGGGTAGGACGCAATGAGCAGTTCTTC.

The chain is built from TRBV5-1 and TRBJ1-1; D not certain. Trimming pared 0 bases from V and 1 base from J, leaving 10 bases between. This CDR3 contains 15 residues. From germline, CDR1 is SGHRS and CDR2 YFSETQ. Written as DNA, the CDR3 is TGCGCCAGCAGCTTGGAGGCGGCTACGAACACTGAAGCTTTCTTT. This translates into CASSLEAATNTEAFF. The full variable domain, its missing parts supplied by reference TRBV5-1 and TRBJ1-1, is KAGVTQTPRYLIKTRGQQVTLSCSPISGHRSVSWYQQTPGQGLQFLFEYFSETQRNKGNFPGRFSGRQFSNSRSEMNVSTLELGDSALYLCASSLEAATNTEAFFGQGTRLTVV.

This rearrangement joins TRBV6-2 or TRBV6-3 to TRBJ1-1; tentative D call: TRBD1 (5 bases). Trimming removed 6 bases from V and 6 bases from J, with 14 bases in between. There are 13 residues in the CDR3. Looked up from germline, CDR1 is MNHEY and CDR2 is SVGEGT. The CDR3 protein is CASSGQVLPEAFF. CDR3 bases: TGTGCCAGCAGCGGACAAGTACTCCCTGAAGCTTTCTTT.

This clonotype has ten or more counts. The rearrangement uses TRBV7-2 and TRBJ2-1; 7 bases align to TRBD2. Unmatched junction bases numbered 9, after V lost 0 bases and J lost 1 base. Germline CDR1 and CDR2: SGHTA and FQGNSA. The CDR3 covers 18 residues. The CDR3 bases are TGTGCCAGCAGCTTAGCCTCTGGCGGGAGTTCGTCCTACAATGAGCAGTTCTTC. This sequence encodes CASSLASGGSSSYNEQFF.

This clonotype showed up many times. This chain links TRBV4-3 with TRBJ2-7; D gene ambiguous. The CDR3 loop spans 13 amino acids. The germline V gene has CDR1 LGHNA and CDR2 YSLEER. Trimming stripped 0 bases from V and 3 bases from J, with 6 bases between. The CDR3 sequence: CASSQEIGYEQYF. The DNA of the CDR3 is TGCGCCAGCAGCCAAGAAATCGGCTACGAGCAGTACTTC.

This clonotype was counted between two and nine times. This chain joins TRBV4-2 and TRBJ2-7, with a tentative D call TRBD2 (7 bases). The germline gives CDR1 LGHNA, CDR2 YNFKEQ. CDR3 length: 16 amino acids. Trimming removed 0 bases from V and 1 base from J, with 13 bases in between. Here the CDR3 reads CASSQDEGGGSYEQYF. The CDR3 coding sequence is TGTGCCAGCAGCCAAGATGAGGGAGGGGGGTCCTACGAGCAGTACTTC.

This clonotype was counted only a few times. This chain connects TRBV20-1 to TRBJ2-1; 8 bases fit TRBD1. From germline, CDR1 is DFQATT and CDR2 SNEGSKA (reference sequence). Trimming removed 6 bases from V and 9 bases from J; junction bases left unmatched: 13. This CDR3 has 14 residues. The CDR3 DNA sequence: TGCAGTGCCAGGGAGAGTACAGGGGGTGGTGAGCAGTTCTTC. The encoded protein is CSARESTGGGEQFF.

This clonotype showed up just a few times. V usage is TRBV5-1 and J usage is TRBJ2-1, with D maybe TRBD2 (6 bases). The CDR3 length is 14 residues. CDR1 and CDR2 (germline): SGHRS, YFSETQ. V was cut by 2 bases and J by 8 bases, with 14 bases left in between. CDR3 coding DNA: TGCGCCAGCAGCTTACAGCGGGTACACGATGAGCAGTTCTTC. This codes for CASSLQRVHDEQFF.

In the case of this clonotype: A single base separates this from a much larger clone, so it may be a read error. The chain uses TRBV2 and TRBJ2-5; TRBD2 matches at 8 bases. Per the germline V gene, CDR1 is SNHLY and CDR2 is FYNNEI. The CDR3 sequence is 15 residues long. The V segment lost 4 bases and the J segment 6 bases; nucleotides outside the gene matches: 10. This chain's CDR3 is CASSGIRTSSKTQYF. As DNA, the CDR3 is TGTGCCAGCAGTGGTATCAGGACTAGCTCAAAGACCCAGTACTTC.

This clonotype was observed a handful of times. V and J are TRBV12-3 or TRBV12-4 and TRBJ1-1; 7 nucleotides agree with TRBD1. V shed 6 bases and J 4 bases; nucleotides not matched to a gene: 8. The CDR3 is 14 residues long. The CDR3 region has the DNA TGTGCCAGCAGAGCCCAGGGGGGCAGCACTGAAGCTTTCTTT. It yields the protein CASRAQGGSTEAFF.

To note about this clonotype: With a much larger clone just one base away, this may be a read error. As DNA, the CDR3 is TGTGCCAGCAGTGGAACTAACGGGAGGCCCTCTGTGGATGAGCAGTTCTTC. Translating it yields CASSGTNGRPSVDEQFF. The gene calls are TRBV2 and TRBJ2-1; 7 bases agree with TRBD2. Germline CDR1 is SNHLY and CDR2 is FYNNEI. J was trimmed by 8 bases and V by 4 bases; bases with no gene match: 17. There are 17 residues in the CDR3.

The sample holds many counts of this clonotype. This chain uses TRBV28 with TRBJ2-7, with D possibly being TRBD1 (6 bases). Germline CDR1 reads MDHEN; CDR2 reads SYDVKM. The CDR3 has 16 residues. Trimming left V 4 bases short and J 2 bases short, with 18 bases between. The CDR3 loop is CASSSAPLPGAYEQYF. The CDR3 DNA sequence: TGTGCCAGCAGTTCCGCGCCTCTTCCAGGGGCCTACGAGCAGTACTTC.

In its sample, this clonotype was seen a few times. CDR3 nucleotide sequence: TGTGCCAGCAGCCAGGTAGCGCGGAACGAGCAGTACTTC. Its translation: CASSQVARNEQYF. This chain uses TRBV3-1 with TRBJ2-7; tentative D call: TRBD2 (5 bases). With 3 bases removed from V and 5 bases from J, the gap between germline ends came to 11 bases. Germline CDR1 and CDR2: LGHDT and YNNKEL (reference sequence). The CDR3 spans 13 residues.

Details on this clonotype: The junction does not match germline at one end; this may be a read error. J is TRBJ1-5 and V is TRBV27; no firm D call. In germline, CDR1 is MNHEY, CDR2 SMNVEV (reference sequence). The CDR3 runs 14 residues. CDR3 DNA: TGTGCCAGCAGTTCAGTAATAAGCAATCAGCTCCAGCATTTT. It encodes CASSSVISNQLQHF.

This clonotype was detected a few times. The rearrangement uses TRBV25-1 and TRBJ2-3, with D tentatively TRBD2 (6 bases). Trimming cost V 8 bases and J 5 bases, with 14 bases left between them. From germline, CDR1 is MGHDK and CDR2 SYGVNS. The CDR3 covers 13 residues. CDR3 nucleotides: TGTGCCAGCGCGGGACCGTGGGTAGATACGCAGTATTTT. Protein: CASAGPWVDTQYF.

The J gene is TRBJ2-7, the V gene TRBV18, with unresolved D. The length of the CDR3 is 15 residues. Trimming took 2 bases from V and 3 from J, leaving 14 bases between them. Germline V gives CDR1 KGHSH, CDR2 LQKENI. The CDR3 sequence is CASSPRMDALYEQYF. The CDR3 bases are TGTGCCAGCTCACCAAGGATGGATGCCCTCTACGAGCAGTACTTC.

The chain links TRBV20-1 to TRBJ2-7; TRBD2 might be the D (6 bases). CDR3 length: 13 residues. CDR1 is DFQATT, CDR2 SNEGSKA, per germline (reference sequence). Trimming pared 1 base from V and 7 bases from J, leaving 14 bases between. The CDR3 spells CSARVSGEREQYF. For the CDR3, the DNA is TGCAGTGCTAGAGTCTCGGGGGAAAGAGAGCAGTACTTC.

This clonotype was seen a handful of times. The chain carries TRBV29-1 and TRBJ2-7, with D tentatively TRBD1 (5 bases). Trimming cost V 4 bases and J 3 bases, with 13 bases left between them. The length of the CDR3 is 13 residues. Germline assignment: CDR1 SQVTM and CDR2 ANQGSEA. CDR3 DNA sequence: TGCAGCGTTGGAGGCAGGGCTAGCTACGAGCAGTACTTC. Protein sequence: CSVGGRASYEQYF.

This clonotype turned up a few times. V is TRBV28 and J is TRBJ2-2; D is perhaps TRBD1 or TRBD2 (5 bases each). The germline CDR1 and CDR2 sequences are MDHEN and SYDVKM. The CDR3 runs 12 residues. Deletions cut 2 bases from V and 16 bases from J, with 14 bases between. In nucleotides, the CDR3 is TGTGCCAGCAGTTTACGCTGGGGGTTAACGTTTTTT. It is translated as CASSLRWGLTFF. The whole variable domain, remainder taken from reference TRBV28 and TRBJ2-2, is DVKVTQSSRYLVKRTGEKVFLECVQDMDHENMFWYRQDPGLGLRLIYFSYDVKMKEKGDIPEGYSVSREKKERFSLILESASTNQTSMYLCASSLRWGLTFFGEGSRLTVL.